This T cell receptor beta chain was sequenced for a study of shared clonotypes between healthy human individuals. The repertoire was sequenced with immunoSEQ multiplex PCR; TCRdb's copy has only in-frame clones and lacks some. The repertoire consists of roughly 480,000 clones, with 79% occurring once and the leading ten covering 9.5% to 15%. The V gene end was trimmed by 3 bases and the J gene end by 8 bases; junction bases not matched to a gene: 8. The CDR3 sequence is 15 residues long. Germline V lookup: CDR1 SGHAT, CDR2 FQNNGV. This chain uses TRBV11-2 with TRBJ1-4, with TRBD1 matching 8 bases. The sequenced sample consisted of PBMCs. This clonotype originated in a middle-aged woman in good health. Some clones in this sample may be carry-over from other donors' samples. CDR3 region: CASSFQTGEGEKLFF. The DNA for the CDR3 is TGTGCCAGCAGCTTCCAGACAGGGGAAGGGGAAAAACTGTTTTTT.